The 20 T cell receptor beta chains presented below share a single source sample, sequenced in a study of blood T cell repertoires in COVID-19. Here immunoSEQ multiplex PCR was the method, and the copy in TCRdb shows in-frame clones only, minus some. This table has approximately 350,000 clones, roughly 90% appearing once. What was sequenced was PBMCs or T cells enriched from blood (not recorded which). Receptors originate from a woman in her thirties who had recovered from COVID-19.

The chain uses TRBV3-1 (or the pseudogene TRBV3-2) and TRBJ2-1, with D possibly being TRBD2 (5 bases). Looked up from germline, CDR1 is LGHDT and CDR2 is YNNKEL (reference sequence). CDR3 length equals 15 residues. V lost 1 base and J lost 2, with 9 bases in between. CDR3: CASSQAGIAYNEQFF. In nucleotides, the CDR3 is TGTGCCAGCAGCCAAGCGGGGATAGCCTACAATGAGCAGTTCTTC.

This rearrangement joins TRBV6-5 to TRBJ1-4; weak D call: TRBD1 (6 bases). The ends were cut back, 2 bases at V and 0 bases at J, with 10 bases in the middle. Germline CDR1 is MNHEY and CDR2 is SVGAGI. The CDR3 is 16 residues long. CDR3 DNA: TGTGCCAGCAGTTACCGCGGACAGCCAACTAATGAAAAACTGTTTTTT. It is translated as CASSYRGQPTNEKLFF.

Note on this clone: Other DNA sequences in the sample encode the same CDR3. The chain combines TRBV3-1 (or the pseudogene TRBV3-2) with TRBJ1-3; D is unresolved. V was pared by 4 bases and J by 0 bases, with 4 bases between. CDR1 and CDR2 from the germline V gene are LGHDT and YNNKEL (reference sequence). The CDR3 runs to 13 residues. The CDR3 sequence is CASSPSSGNTIYF. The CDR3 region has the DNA TGTGCCAGCAGCCCTTCCTCTGGAAACACCATATATTTT.

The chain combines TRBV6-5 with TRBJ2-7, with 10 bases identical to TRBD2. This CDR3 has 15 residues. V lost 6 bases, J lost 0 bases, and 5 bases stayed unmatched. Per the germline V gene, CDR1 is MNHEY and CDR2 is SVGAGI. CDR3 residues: CASSRLAGVSYEQYF. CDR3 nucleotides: TGTGCCAGCAGCCGACTAGCGGGCGTCTCCTACGAGCAGTACTTC.

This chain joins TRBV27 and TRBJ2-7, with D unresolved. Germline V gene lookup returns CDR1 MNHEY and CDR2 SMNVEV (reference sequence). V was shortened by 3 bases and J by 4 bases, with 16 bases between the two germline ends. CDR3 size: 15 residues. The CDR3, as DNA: TGTGCCAGCAGTTTGGGCTCAACCCTCATTTACGAGCAGTACTTC. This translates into CASSLGSTLIYEQYF.

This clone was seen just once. The CDR3 sequence: CASLTRDRAGNTIYF. CDR3 coding DNA: TGTGCCAGTCTAACTCGGGACAGGGCTGGAAACACCATATATTTT. The chain joins TRBV6-5 to TRBJ1-3; 9 bases fit TRBD1. Losses at the gene ends were 9 bases for V and 2 bases for J; bases not matched to a gene: 8. Germline V lookup: CDR1 MNHEY, CDR2 SVGAGI. The CDR3 consists of 15 residues.

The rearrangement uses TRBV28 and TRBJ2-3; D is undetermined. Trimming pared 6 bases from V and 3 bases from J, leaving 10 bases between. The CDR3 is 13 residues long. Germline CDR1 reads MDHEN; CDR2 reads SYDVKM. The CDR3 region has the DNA TGTGCCAGCAGGGAGTTACGGACAGATACGCAGTATTTT. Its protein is CASRELRTDTQYF.

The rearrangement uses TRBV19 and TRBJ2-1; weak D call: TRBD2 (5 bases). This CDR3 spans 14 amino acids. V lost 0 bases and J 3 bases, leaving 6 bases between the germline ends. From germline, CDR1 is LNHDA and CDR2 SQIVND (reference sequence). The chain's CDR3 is CASSIDGVYNEQFF. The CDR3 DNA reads TGTGCCAGTAGTATAGACGGGGTCTACAATGAGCAGTTCTTC.

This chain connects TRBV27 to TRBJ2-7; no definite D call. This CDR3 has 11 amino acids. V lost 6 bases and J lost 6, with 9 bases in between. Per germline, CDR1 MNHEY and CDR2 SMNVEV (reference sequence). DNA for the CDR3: TGTGCCAGCAGAAGCTTGAGCGAGCAGTACTTC. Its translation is CASRSLSEQYF.

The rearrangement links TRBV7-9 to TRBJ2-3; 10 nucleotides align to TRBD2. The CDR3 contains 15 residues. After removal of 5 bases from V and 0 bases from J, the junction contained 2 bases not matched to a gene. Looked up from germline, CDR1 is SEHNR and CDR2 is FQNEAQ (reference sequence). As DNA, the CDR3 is TGTGCCAGCAGCCGGACTAGCGGTAGCACAGATACGCAGTATTTT. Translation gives CASSRTSGSTDTQYF.

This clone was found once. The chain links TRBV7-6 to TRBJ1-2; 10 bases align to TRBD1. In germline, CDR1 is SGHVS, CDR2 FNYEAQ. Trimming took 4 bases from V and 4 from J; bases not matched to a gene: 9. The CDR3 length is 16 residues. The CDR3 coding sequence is TGTGCCAGCAGCTCGACAGGGGGCCTCCCCTTCTATGGCTACACCTTC. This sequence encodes CASSSTGGLPFYGYTF.

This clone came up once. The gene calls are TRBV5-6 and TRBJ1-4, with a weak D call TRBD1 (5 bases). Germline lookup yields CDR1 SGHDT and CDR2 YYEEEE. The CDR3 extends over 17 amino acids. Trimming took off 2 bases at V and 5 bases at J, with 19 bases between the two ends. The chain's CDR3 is CASSFSPLQALNEKLFF. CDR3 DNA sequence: TGTGCCAGCAGCTTCTCCCCCTTACAGGCCCTGAATGAAAAACTGTTTTTT.

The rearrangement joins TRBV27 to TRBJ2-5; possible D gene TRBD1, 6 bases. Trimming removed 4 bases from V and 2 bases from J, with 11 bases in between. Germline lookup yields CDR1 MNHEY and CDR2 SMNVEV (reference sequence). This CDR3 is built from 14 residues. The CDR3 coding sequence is TGTGCCAGCAGTTCCACCGGACAGCAAGAGACCCAGTACTTC. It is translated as CASSSTGQQETQYF.

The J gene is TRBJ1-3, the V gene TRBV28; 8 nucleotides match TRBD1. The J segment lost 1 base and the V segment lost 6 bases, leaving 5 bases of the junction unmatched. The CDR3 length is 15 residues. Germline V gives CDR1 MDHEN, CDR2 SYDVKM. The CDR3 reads CASRPTGGSGNTIYF. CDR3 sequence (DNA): TGTGCCAGCAGACCCACAGGGGGGTCTGGAAACACCATATATTTT. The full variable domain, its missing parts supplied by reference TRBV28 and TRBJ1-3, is DVKVTQSSRYLVKRTGEKVFLECVQDMDHENMFWYRQDPGLGLRLIYFSYDVKMKEKGDIPEGYSVSREKKERFSLILESASTNQTSMYLCASRPTGGSGNTIYFGEGSWLTVV.

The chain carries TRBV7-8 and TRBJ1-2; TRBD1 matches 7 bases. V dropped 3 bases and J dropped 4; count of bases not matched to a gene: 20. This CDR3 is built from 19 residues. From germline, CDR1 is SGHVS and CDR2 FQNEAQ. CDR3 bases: TGTGCCAGCAGCTTGAGTCTCCAGACAGGGAACAAAGGGTCCTATGGCTACACCTTC. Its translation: CASSLSLQTGNKGSYGYTF.

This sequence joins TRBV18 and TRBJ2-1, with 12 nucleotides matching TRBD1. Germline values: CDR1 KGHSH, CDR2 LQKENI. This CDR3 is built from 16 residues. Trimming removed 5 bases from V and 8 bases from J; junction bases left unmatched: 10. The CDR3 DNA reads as TGTGCCAGCTCAACCCGGGACAGGGGGCGTTGGGATGAGCAGTTCTTC. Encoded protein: CASSTRDRGRWDEQFF.

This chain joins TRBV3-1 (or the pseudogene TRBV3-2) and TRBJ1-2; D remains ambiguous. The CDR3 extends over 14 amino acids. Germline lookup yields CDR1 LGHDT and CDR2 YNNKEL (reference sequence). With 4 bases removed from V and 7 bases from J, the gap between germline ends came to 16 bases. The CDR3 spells CASSRDVGSAGYTF. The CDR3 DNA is TGTGCCAGCAGCCGGGATGTAGGGAGCGCTGGCTACACCTTC.

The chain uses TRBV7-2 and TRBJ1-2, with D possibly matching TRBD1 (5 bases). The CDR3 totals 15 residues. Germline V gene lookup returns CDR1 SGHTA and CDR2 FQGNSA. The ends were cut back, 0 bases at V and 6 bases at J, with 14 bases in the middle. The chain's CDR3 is CASSLALWTQDGYTF. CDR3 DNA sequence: TGTGCCAGCAGCTTAGCGCTGTGGACACAGGATGGCTACACCTTC.

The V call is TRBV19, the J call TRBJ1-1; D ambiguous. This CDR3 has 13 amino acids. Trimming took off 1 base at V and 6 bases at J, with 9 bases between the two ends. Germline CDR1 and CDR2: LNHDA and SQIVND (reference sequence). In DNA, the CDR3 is TGTGCCAGTAGTATAGGGCAGAGGGCTGAAGCTTTCTTT. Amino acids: CASSIGQRAEAFF.

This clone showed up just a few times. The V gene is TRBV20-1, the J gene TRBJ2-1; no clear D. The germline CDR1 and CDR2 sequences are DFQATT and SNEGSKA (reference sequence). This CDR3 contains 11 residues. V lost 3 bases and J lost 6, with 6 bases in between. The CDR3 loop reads CSASGANEQFF. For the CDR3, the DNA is TGCAGTGCTAGCGGAGCCAATGAGCAGTTCTTC.